The entry below describes one TCR beta chain. The sample holds a few counts of this clone. What antigen it recognizes has not been identified. The input lacks base qualities; no much larger clone sits a single base away. This entry comes from a study of blood T cell repertoires in COVID-19 (dated by TCRdb to the early 2020s). About the study as a whole: Samples covering the acute and convalescent phases of COVID-19 were provided by collaborators in the United States, Italy and Spain. The material from the prospective study consisted of cDNA or gDNA derived from T cells, B-cell-depleted T cells, or PBMCs. Subjects who had been exposed to COVID-19, were actively infected with it, or had recovered from it provided the deeply sampled blood TCRbeta repertoires that made up the dataset. A freely available public database, intended as a resource for researchers studying the immune response to SARS-CoV-2, is where the repertoires were released. Samples came from the ongoing ImmuneRACE study (first 160 participants) plus 1,254 subjects from 6 global collaborators. Sample metadata almost always included a de-identified subject ID, COVID-19 status, age in years and sex. Where available, HLA class I and class II types were obtained from metadata supplied by the sample provider rather than from assay-based typing.

Summary of the overall study and its limitations: Clinical and demographic metadata were provided uncurated, with the amount varying by source and participant.

In the prospective study, participants were about 18 to 89 years old, resided in about two dozen geographic areas of the United States, and were enrolled through a virtual design. In the prospective study, participants were assigned to cohorts based on the clinical history participants reported in a screening survey and a study questionnaire. ImmuneRACE Cohort 3 recovered participants were defined by two consecutive negative NP/OP PCR tests, healthcare professional clearance, or symptom resolution. Mobile phlebotomists in the prospective study collected whole blood, serum and a nasopharyngeal or oropharyngeal swab from every participant. Over a roughly 2-month period, participants in the prospective study had the option of providing additional blood draws and questionnaires. Blood samples from the prospective study were shipped frozen or at room temperature prior to DNA extraction. TCRbeta CDR3 regions were amplified from genomic DNA by means of the immunoSEQ Assay, a bias-controlled multiplex PCR. The study's own analysis went as follows. Nucleated cell counts per sample were estimated from amplification of reference gene primers within the assay. To quantify the absolute abundance of each unique TCRbeta CDR3 rearrangement, sequence reads were collapsed and filtered. For each sample, productive Simpson clonality was calculated as the square root of Simpson's diversity index over productive rearrangements. TCRdb re-hosts the immuneACCESS table, in-frame sequences only. Its copies lack some clones; in the studies checked, an unresolved V gene accounts for under half of them, and the cause for the rest is not known. The V and J calls and the clone size are those of that table, but D and trimming were determined from the DNA. This sample gives 380,000 or so clones in total; about 89% of them show up just once. The ten top clones hold roughly 1.4% of the sample.

The CDR3 starts with the cysteine, ends with the phenylalanine, and has 14 residues. Only CDR3 DNA remains: 42 bases, in frame from the first base. Cut back by 3 bases and 2 bases, the V and J ends lie 11 bases apart. The germline V gene (reference sequence) provides CDR1 GTSNPN and CDR2 SVGIG. The receptor chain draws on TRBV30 and TRBJ1-5; the D gene lacks a confident call. The TCR was taken from a man aged 25-40 years who had recovered from COVID-19. Sequencing input: PBMCs or T cells enriched from blood (not recorded which). The sequenced DNA is TGTGCCTGGAGGGTGAGGAGCGGCAATCAGCCCCAGCATTTT. Its product reads: CAWRVRSGNQPQHF. Reference TRBV30 and TRBJ1-5 genes cover what lies past the CDR3, so the full variable domain is SQTIHQWPATLVQPVGSPLSLECTVEGTSNPNLYWYRQAAGRGLQLLFYSVGIGQISSEVPQNLSASRPQDRQFILSSKKLLLSDSGFYLCAWRVRSGNQPQHFGDGTRLSIL.